This is a list of T cell receptor beta chains from one sample in a study of radiation and T cells in renal cell carcinoma. Data came from immunoSEQ multiplex PCR; TCRdb stores just in-frame clones and leaves some out. This sample has fewer than 25,000 clones; roughly half occur once, and the top ten carry 15% to 20%. The sequenced sample was tumor tissue, obtained from a patient whose treatment included radiotherapy and nephrectomy. The receptor source for this set is a woman aged 45-65 years with renal cell carcinoma. CDR3s include the opening cysteine and the closing phenylalanine or tryptophan. D genes are given only for firm matches. Clone size is shown for a subset of rows, as once, few, many or a class of expanded clone.

d_call | clone_size | j_call | v_call | cdr3_nt | cdr3_aa
TRBD1 | many | TRBJ1-5 | TRBV7-6 | TGTGCCAGCAGCTTAGGGGGGGACAGACGAAATCAGCCCCAGCATTTT | CASSLGGDRRNQPQHF
NA | few | TRBJ1-1 | TRBV6-4 | TGTGCCAGCAGCCTCACGGGGGTGGGGAGAGACACTGAAGCTTTCTTT | CASSLTGVGRDTEAFF
TRBD1 | NA | TRBJ1-6 | TRBV14 | TGTGCCAGCAGCCAACAACAGGGGCTGGGGAATTCACCCCTCCACTTT | CASSQQQGLGNSPLHF
NA | NA | TRBJ1-1 | TRBV9 | TGTGCCAGCAGCGGGACTTCCCGGGTTCCCCGGGGATACACTGAAGCTTTCTTT | CASSGTSRVPRGYTEAFF
TRBD1 | NA | TRBJ1-5 | TRBV28 | TGTGCCAGCAGTTTCTTGGACAGGGACGGTCAGCCCCAGCATTTT | CASSFLDRDGQPQHF
NA | NA | TRBJ1-4 | TRBV30 | TGTGCCTGGAGTGACTCGGGGGCAACTAATGAAAAACTGTTTTTT | CAWSDSGATNEKLFF
TRBD1 | NA | TRBJ1-4 | TRBV4-1 | TGCGCCAGCGGGATAGGGACAGGCATCTCCGGAAAACTGTTTTTT | CASGIGTGISGKLFF
NA | NA | TRBJ1-5 | TRBV7-6 | TGTGCCAGCAGCTTAGCGGGTCAGGGTAATCAGCCCCAGCATTTT | CASSLAGQGNQPQHF
NA | NA | TRBJ1-2 | TRBV4-1 | TGCGCCAGCAGCCAAGAATGGGCCGCCTCGTATGGCTACACCTTC | CASSQEWAASYGYTF
TRBD1 | NA | TRBJ1-3 | TRBV7-9 | TGTGCCAGCAGCCGCGCCGCCGGGACAGCTGGAAACACCATATATTTT | CASSRAAGTAGNTIYF
NA | NA | TRBJ2-4 | TRBV4-1 | TGCGCCAGCAGCCAAGTGCCACTAGCCAAAAACATTCAGTACTTC | CASSQVPLAKNIQYF
NA | NA | TRBJ1-6 | TRBV7-8 | TGTGCCAGCAGCTTAGTCGATAATTCACCCCTCCACTTT | CASSLVDNSPLHF
NA | NA | TRBJ1-1 | TRBV9 | TGTGCCAGCAGCGTAGCAGGGCTGAACACTGAAGCTTTCTTT | CASSVAGLNTEAFF
TRBD1 | NA | TRBJ1-5 | TRBV13 | TGTGCCGGGGACAGTTTAGAGTCCAATAGCAATCAGCCCCAGCATTTT | CAGDSLESNSNQPQHF
TRBD1 | few | TRBJ1-2 | TRBV6-5 | TGTGCCAGCAGGCCACCGGGACAGGGGCACTATGGCTACACCTTC | CASRPPGQGHYGYTF
NA | NA | TRBJ2-7 | TRBV4-1 | TGCGCCAGCAGCCAATATCTCTCCTACGAGCAGTACTTC | CASSQYLSYEQYF
NA | NA | TRBJ2-2 | TRBV5-6 | TGTGCCAGCAGCCCCGGACGGTACACCGGGGAGCTGTTTTTT | CASSPGRYTGELFF
TRBD1 | few | TRBJ1-2 | TRBV6-5 | TGTGCCAGCACAAGGACAGGGGGCACTTATGGCTACACCTTC | CASTRTGGTYGYTF
NA | few | TRBJ1-2 | TRBV5-1 | TGCGCCAGCACCCCAACAGGGTCCCGCAACTATGGCTACACCTTC | CASTPTGSRNYGYTF
NA | NA | TRBJ1-6 | TRBV6-1 | TGTGCCAGCAGTGAAGCGCATCTGGGTTCGGATTCACCCCTCCACTTT | CASSEAHLGSDSPLHF
NA | NA | TRBJ2-7 | TRBV6-6 | TGTGCCAGCGGCCAAACTCAGGGGTACGAGCAGTACTTC | CASGQTQGYEQYF
NA | few | TRBJ1-2 | TRBV19 | TGTGCCAGTAGTATTACGGTGACGGACTATGGCTACACCTTC | CASSITVTDYGYTF
TRBD1 | NA | TRBJ1-1 | TRBV4-2 | TGTGCCAGCAGCCCTGAAGTGGGCAGGGGGAATACTGAAGCTTTCTTT | CASSPEVGRGNTEAFF
NA | few | TRBJ2-7 | TRBV7-9 | TGTGCCAGAAGCTTGGGGCGGCATTTCTCCTACGAGCAGTACTTC | CARSLGRHFSYEQYF
NA | NA | TRBJ2-2 | TRBV12-5 | TGTGCTAGTGCCCCACAGGGTATAAGCACCGGGGAGCTGTTTTTT | CASAPQGISTGELFF
TRBD2 | NA | TRBJ2-5 | TRBV10-3 | TGTGCCACCTCTAGCGGACTCCAAGAGACCCAGTACTTC | CATSSGLQETQYF
TRBD1 | NA | TRBJ1-1 | TRBV18 | TGTGCCAGCTCACCATTGGGACAGGGAGCTTTCTTT | CASSPLGQGAFF
TRBD1 | few | TRBJ2-2 | TRBV7-9 | TGTGCCAGCAACAATCAGGGGGTCAACGGGGAGCTGTTTTTT | CASNNQGVNGELFF
NA | NA | TRBJ2-3 | TRBV29-1 | TGCAGCGGGGACGGGGACGCAACCACAGATACGCAGTATTTT | CSGDGDATTDTQYF
TRBD1 | many | TRBJ2-7 | TRBV9 | TGTGCCAGCAGCGGAGCGGACAGGGACTACGAGCAGTACTTC | CASSGADRDYEQYF
NA | NA | TRBJ2-6 | TRBV6-1 | TGTGCCAGCAGTGGGAGGGGGTCTGGGGCCAACGTCCTGACTTTC | CASSGRGSGANVLTF
NA | NA | TRBJ1-3 | TRBV11-2 | TGTGCCAGCAGCTTTTTGGGAACTGGAAACACCATATATTTT | CASSFLGTGNTIYF
TRBD1 | NA | TRBJ1-2 | TRBV30 | TGTGCCTGGACCCCAGGGGGGGGGTCGCGGGGCTACACCTTC | CAWTPGGGSRGYTF
NA | NA | TRBJ2-7 | TRBV6-5 | TGTGCCAGCAGTACAGGGACTGGGGAGCAGTACTTC | CASSTGTGEQYF
NA | medium-sized | TRBJ1-3 | TRBV4-2 | TGTGCCAGCAGCCAAGGGAGAAACACCATATATTTT | CASSQGRNTIYF
TRBD2 | NA | TRBJ2-7 | TRBV9 | TGTGCCAGCAGCGTAATCAAACTAGCGGGGACCTACGAGCAGTACTTC | CASSVIKLAGTYEQYF
NA | many | TRBJ1-5 | TRBV7-9 | TGTGCCAGCAGCTTATCAGATGGGCCTCAGCCCCAGCATTTT | CASSLSDGPQPQHF
TRBD1 | NA | TRBJ1-2 | TRBV2 | TGTGCCAGCAGTCCTCCGGGACAGGCTTTTAACTATGGCTACACCTTC | CASSPPGQAFNYGYTF
NA | NA | TRBJ1-6 | TRBV7-6 | TGTGCCAGCAGCTTACGGACAATTAATTCACCCCTCCACTTT | CASSLRTINSPLHF
NA | NA | TRBJ1-1 | TRBV6-1 | TGTGCCACCCTTCAGGTCCCGGGCACTGAAGCTTTCTTT | CATLQVPGTEAFF
NA | NA | TRBJ1-2 | TRBV2 | TGTGCCAGCAGTGTTCTCGGATCCAGTTCTAACTATGGCTACACCTTC | CASSVLGSSSNYGYTF
NA | NA | TRBJ2-1 | TRBV6-5 | TGTGCCAGCAGTTACTGGGTGGGGGCGAACAATGAGCAGTTCTTC | CASSYWVGANNEQFF
TRBD1 | NA | TRBJ1-5 | TRBV2 | TGTGCCAGCATCTCTACAGGACAGGGGAGGTTTAGCAATCAGCCCCAGCATTTT | CASISTGQGRFSNQPQHF
NA | NA | TRBJ1-1 | TRBV19 | TGTGCCAGTAGTATCCAGGACAGACCTTTGAACACTGAAGCTTTCTTT | CASSIQDRPLNTEAFF
TRBD1 | NA | TRBJ1-6 | TRBV4-1 | TGCGCCAGCAGCCAATACGTGGGACAGGGGCCCTATTCACCCCTCCACTTT | CASSQYVGQGPYSPLHF
TRBD2 | once | TRBJ2-7 | TRBV25-1 | TGTGCCAGCAGTGAACACGGTAGCGGGGGGCTGGGCGAGCAGTACTTC | CASSEHGSGGLGEQYF
NA | NA | TRBJ1-1 | TRBV13 | TGTGCCAGCAGCTTACCCTACATGAACACTGAAGCTTTCTTT | CASSLPYMNTEAFF
NA | NA | TRBJ2-7 | TRBV7-8 | TGTGCCAGCAGCTTAGGAACGGGGTCCTACGAGCAGTACTTC | CASSLGTGSYEQYF
NA | few | TRBJ1-1 | TRBV5-5 | TGTGCCAGCAGTAAGGGTAGTACTGAAGCTTTCTTT | CASSKGSTEAFF
NA | NA | TRBJ1-1 | TRBV4-3 | TGCGCCAGCAGCCATGTCCCCCCGGGTACCACTGAAGCTTTCTTT | CASSHVPPGTTEAFF
NA | NA | TRBJ1-4 | TRBV2 | TGTGCCAGCATATTTGCCGGAGGGGGGCCTAATGAAAAACTGTTTTTT | CASIFAGGGPNEKLFF
NA | few | TRBJ2-3 | TRBV5-1 | TGCGCCAGCAGCTTGGTCGGGGCCGGGGCGAGCACAGATACGCAGTATTTT | CASSLVGAGASTDTQYF
NA | NA | TRBJ1-2 | TRBV5-4 | TGTGCCAGCAGCGCTGACAGCGACTATGGCTACACCTTC | CASSADSDYGYTF
TRBD2 | NA | TRBJ2-7 | TRBV29-1 | TGCAGCGTTTCAACGGCGGCTAGCGGTAACTACGAGCAGTACTTC | CSVSTAASGNYEQYF
NA | NA | TRBJ1-2 | TRBV6-1 | TGTGCCAGCAGTGAGACCGGGACACCTCTTTCCTATGGCTACACCTTC | CASSETGTPLSYGYTF